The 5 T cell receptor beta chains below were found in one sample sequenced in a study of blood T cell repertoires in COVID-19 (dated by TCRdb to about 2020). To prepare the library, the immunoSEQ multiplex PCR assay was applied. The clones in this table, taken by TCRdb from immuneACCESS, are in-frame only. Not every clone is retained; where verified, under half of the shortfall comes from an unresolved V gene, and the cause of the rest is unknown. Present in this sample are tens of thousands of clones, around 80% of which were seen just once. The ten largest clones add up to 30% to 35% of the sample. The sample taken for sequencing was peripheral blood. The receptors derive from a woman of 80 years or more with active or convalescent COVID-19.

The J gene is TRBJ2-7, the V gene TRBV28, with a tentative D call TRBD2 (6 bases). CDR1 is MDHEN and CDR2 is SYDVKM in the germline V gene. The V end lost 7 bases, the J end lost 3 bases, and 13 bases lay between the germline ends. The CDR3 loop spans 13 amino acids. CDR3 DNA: TGTGCCAGCACCCCGGGGAGGAGCTACGAGCAGTACTTC. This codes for CASTPGRSYEQYF.

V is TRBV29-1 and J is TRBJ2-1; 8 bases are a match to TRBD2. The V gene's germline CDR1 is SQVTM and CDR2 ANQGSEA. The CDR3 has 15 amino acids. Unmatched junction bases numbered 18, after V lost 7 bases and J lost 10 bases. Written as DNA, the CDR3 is TGCAGCGGAGCCCCGACTAGCGTCGGACCTGGGGAGCAGTTCTTC. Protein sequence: CSGAPTSVGPGEQFF.

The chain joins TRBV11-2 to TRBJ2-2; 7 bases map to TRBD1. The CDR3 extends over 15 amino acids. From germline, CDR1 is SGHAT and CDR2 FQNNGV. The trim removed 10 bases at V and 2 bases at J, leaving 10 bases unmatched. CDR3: CATRGQGQNTGELFF. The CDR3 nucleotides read TGTGCCACGAGGGGGCAGGGGCAAAACACCGGGGAGCTGTTTTTT.

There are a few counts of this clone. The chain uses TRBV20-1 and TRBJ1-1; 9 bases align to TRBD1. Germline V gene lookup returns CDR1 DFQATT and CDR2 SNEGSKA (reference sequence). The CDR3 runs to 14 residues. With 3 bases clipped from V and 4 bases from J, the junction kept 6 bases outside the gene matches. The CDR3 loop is CSASSGQGGTEAFF. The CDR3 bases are TGCAGTGCTAGTTCGGGACAGGGCGGCACTGAAGCTTTCTTT.

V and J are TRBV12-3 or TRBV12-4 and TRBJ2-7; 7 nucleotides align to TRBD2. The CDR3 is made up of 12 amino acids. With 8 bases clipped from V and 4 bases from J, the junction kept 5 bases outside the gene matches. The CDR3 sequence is CASGRGEYEQYF. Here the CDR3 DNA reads TGTGCCAGCGGGAGGGGAGAGTACGAGCAGTACTTC.